This T cell receptor beta chain was profiled in a study of cytomegalovirus exposure and HLA in healthy donors. Using immunoSEQ multiplex PCR, the repertoire was profiled, and TCRdb retains in-frame clones only, with some absent. The sample lists more than 75,000 clones; more than 85% were seen once. Sequencing used PBMCs. The TCR originated in a man aged 18 to 30 in good health and CMV-seronegative.

The chain's CDR3 is CASSIDYGIQPQHF. CDR3 in DNA: TGTGCCAGTAGTATAGATTACGGTATTCAGCCCCAGCATTTT. This rearrangement joins TRBV19 to TRBJ1-5; no definite D call. Deletions cut 0 bases from V and 6 bases from J, with 9 bases between. CDR3 length equals 14 residues. Germline V gene data show CDR1 as LNHDA and CDR2 as SQIVND (reference sequence). Complete variable domain (other parts from reference TRBV19 and TRBJ1-5): DGGITQSPKYLFRKEGQNVTLSCEQNLNHDAMYWYRQDPGQGLRLIYYSQIVNDFQKGDIAEGYSVSREKKESFPLTVTSAQKNPTAFYLCASSIDYGIQPQHFGDGTRLSIL.